These 22 T cell receptor beta chains were all obtained from the same sample, sequenced in a study of T cell changes during pregnancy in multiple sclerosis. Assay used: immunoSEQ multiplex PCR; TCRdb lists only in-frame clones, some missing. The sample lists some 87,000 clones; almost 95% were seen once. Material: peripheral blood, obtained in the first trimester of pregnancy. All receptors derive from a female donor with multiple sclerosis, enrolled in a pregnancy study.

The chain uses TRBV9 and TRBJ1-2; unclear D gene. The CDR3 totals 13 residues. Germline V CDR1 and CDR2: SGDLS, YYNGEE. V shed 0 bases and J shed 5 bases, with 8 bases lying between them. Here the CDR3 DNA reads TGTGCCAGCAGCGTAGCACCGCAGTATGGCTACACCTTC. Amino acids: CASSVAPQYGYTF.

The chain recombines TRBV2 with TRBJ1-3, with 10 bases that match TRBD1. The CDR3 contains 16 residues. The V and J ends lost 5 bases and 6 bases, in that order; junction bases with no gene match: 10. Looked up from germline, CDR1 is SNHLY and CDR2 is FYNNEI. The CDR3: CASSHSRTGGKNTIYF. DNA for the CDR3: TGTGCCAGCAGTCACTCTCGGACAGGGGGTAAAAACACCATATATTTT.

Here the CDR3 reads CASSIRTGITGELFF. CDR3 coding DNA: TGTGCCAGCAGCATCCGGACAGGGATCACCGGGGAGCTGTTTTTT. The chain uses TRBV11-2 and TRBJ2-2; 8 bases map to TRBD1. Germline CDR1 SGHAT, CDR2 FQNNGV. Germline trimming cut 5 bases from V and 4 bases from J; bases unmatched to any gene: 6. The CDR3 is 15 amino acids.

V and J are TRBV11-3 and TRBJ2-2, with D possibly matching TRBD1 (5 bases). There are 15 residues in the CDR3. CDR1 is SGHNT, CDR2 YENEEA, per germline. V lost 4 bases, J lost 2 bases, and 11 bases lay in between. The DNA of the CDR3 is TGTGCCAGCAGCTCTGACAGCTTAAACACCGGGGAGCTGTTTTTT. This codes for CASSSDSLNTGELFF. Drawing the rest from reference TRBV11-3 and TRBJ2-2, the complete variable domain is EAGVVQSPRYKIIEKKQPVAFWCNPISGHNTLYWYLQNLGQGPELLIRYENEEAVDDSQLPKDRFSAERLKGVDSTLKIQPAELGDSAVYLCASSSDSLNTGELFFGEGSRLTVL.

The chain joins TRBV28 to TRBJ2-2; 9 bases are shared with TRBD1. The CDR3 contains 17 residues. The V segment lost 6 bases and the J segment 0 bases; nucleotides outside the gene matches: 8. The germline gives CDR1 MDHEN, CDR2 SYDVKM. CDR3: CASSPSTGGANTGELFF. CDR3 sequence (DNA): TGTGCCAGCAGCCCGTCCACAGGGGGCGCGAACACCGGGGAGCTGTTTTTT.

The rearrangement joins TRBV6-4 to TRBJ2-7, with D perhaps matching TRBD2 (6 bases). Deletions cut 7 bases from V and 1 base from J, with 26 bases between. The CDR3 loop spans 18 amino acids. Per the germline V gene, CDR1 is MRHNA and CDR2 is SNTAGT. The DNA of the CDR3 is TGTGCCAGCACTGGACGGATATCCCTGACTAGATCTTCCTACGAGCAGTACTTC. Translated: CASTGRISLTRSSYEQYF.

The J gene is TRBJ2-2, the V gene TRBV5-4; D is possibly TRBD1 (5 bases). The germline V gene encodes CDR1 SGHNT and CDR2 YYREEE (reference sequence). Between the trimmed V and J ends, which lost 2 bases and 4 bases, there was a span of 12 bases. The CDR3 extends over 15 amino acids. DNA of the CDR3: TGTGCCAGCAGCTTCACCCGGCAGGGCACCGGGGAGCTGTTTTTT. As protein: CASSFTRQGTGELFF.

This clone appeared a few times. The J gene is TRBJ2-7, the V gene TRBV4-2; a weak D match, TRBD1 (5 bases). This CDR3 has 15 residues. V was clipped by 0 bases and J by 5 bases, with 14 bases between them. The germline CDR1 and CDR2 sequences are LGHNA and YNFKEQ. The CDR3 nucleotides are TGTGCCAGCAGCCAAGAGTTCGCAGGGCAAGACGAGCAGTACTTC. This encodes CASSQEFAGQDEQYF.

The V gene is TRBV27, the J gene TRBJ1-2; weak D call: TRBD1 (6 bases). V dropped 3 bases and J dropped 4 bases, with 12 bases sitting between them. The CDR3 runs 14 residues. CDR1 and CDR2 (germline): MNHEY, SMNVEV (reference sequence). The CDR3 region is CASSFKGQSYGYTF. CDR3 coding DNA: TGTGCCAGCAGTTTCAAGGGACAAAGCTATGGCTACACCTTC.

The V call is TRBV6-5, the J call TRBJ2-3, with D perhaps TRBD2 (6 bases). V gave up 6 bases and J gave up 2 bases, with 15 bases separating them. From germline, CDR1 is MNHEY and CDR2 SVGAGI. This CDR3 comprises 15 residues. The CDR3 DNA is TGTGCCAGCAGCCCTCCGGGACTGCACACAGATACGCAGTATTTT. Protein product: CASSPPGLHTDTQYF.

The V and J genes are TRBV7-2 and TRBJ2-6; D call uncertain. V lost 1 base, J lost 0 bases, and 10 bases lay in between. The CDR3 has 17 residues. The germline CDR1 and CDR2 sequences are SGHTA and FQGNSA. This CDR3 is CASSLVAGSSGANVLTF. The DNA of the CDR3 is TGTGCCAGCAGCTTAGTAGCTGGAAGCTCTGGGGCCAACGTCCTGACTTTC.

The chain is built from TRBV27 and TRBJ2-5, with TRBD2 matching over 9 bases. Germline V lookup: CDR1 MNHEY, CDR2 SMNVEV (reference sequence). Trimming at V came to 6 bases and at J to 5 bases, leaving 4 bases not matched to a gene. CDR3 length: 13 residues. CDR3 sequence: CASSYAGGETQYF. CDR3 DNA sequence: TGTGCCAGCAGCTACGCGGGGGGGGAGACCCAGTACTTC.

The chain combines TRBV19 with TRBJ2-7; no firm D call. Germline CDR1 and CDR2: LNHDA and SQIVND (reference sequence). The CDR3 totals 13 residues. V was shortened by 3 bases and J by 2 bases, with 8 bases between the two germline ends. The CDR3 region is CASSIQLPYEQYF. CDR3 sequence (DNA): TGTGCCAGTAGTATTCAACTCCCCTACGAGCAGTACTTC.

The gene calls are TRBV25-1 and TRBJ2-5, with 8 bases aligning to TRBD2. The germline V gene encodes CDR1 MGHDK and CDR2 SYGVNS. With V trimmed by 5 bases and J by 7 bases, 3 bases remained unmatched. The CDR3 totals 12 residues. The CDR3 DNA sequence: TGTGCCAGCAGTCCCGCGGGGGGGACCCAGTACTTC. It codes for CASSPAGGTQYF.

The V call is TRBV6-6, the J call TRBJ2-3, with a tentative D call TRBD2 (6 bases). The V gene's germline CDR1 is MNHNY and CDR2 SVGAGI (reference sequence). The V end was cut by 11 bases, the J end by 5 bases, with 17 bases between. This CDR3 spans 13 amino acids. The CDR3 DNA follows: TGTGCCGGCCGGGACTTCGTAGAAGATACGCAGTATTTT. It codes for CAGRDFVEDTQYF.

The chain is built from TRBV11-2 and TRBJ1-1; D is possibly TRBD1 (6 bases). Germline lookup yields CDR1 SGHAT and CDR2 FQNNGV. The CDR3 has 16 amino acids. Trimming took off 3 bases at V and 1 base at J, with 15 bases between the two ends. DNA of the CDR3: TGTGCCAGCAGCTTCCCCTCAGGGGTTGGGAACACTGAAGCTTTCTTT. This encodes CASSFPSGVGNTEAFF. Full variable domain (remainder filled in from reference TRBV11-2 and TRBJ1-1): EAGVAQSPRYKIIEKRQSVAFWCNPISGHATLYWYQQILGQGPKLLIQFQNNGVVDDSQLPKDRFSAERLKGVDSTLKIQPAKLEDSAVYLCASSFPSGVGNTEAFFGQGTRLTVV.

This chain links TRBV7-3 with TRBJ2-5, with 7 bases that match TRBD2. Unmatched junction bases numbered 2, after V lost 3 bases and J lost 4 bases. CDR3 length equals 13 residues. Germline CDR1 and CDR2: SGHTA and FQGTGA. In DNA, the CDR3 is TGTGCCAGCAGCTTCACGGGGGGAGAGACCCAGTACTTC. Translated, it gives CASSFTGGETQYF. Full variable domain (remainder filled in from reference TRBV7-3 and TRBJ2-5): GAGVSQTPSNKVTEKGKYVELRCDPISGHTALYWYRQSLGQGPEFLIYFQGTGAADDSGLPNDRFFAVRPEGSVSTLKIQRTERGDSAVYLCASSFTGGETQYFGPGTRLLVL.

V gene TRBV5-1 combines with J gene TRBJ2-4; TRBD2 is a possible D gene (6 bases). The CDR3 totals 14 residues. Germline values: CDR1 SGHRS, CDR2 YFSETQ. Between the trimmed V and J ends, which lost 3 bases and 8 bases, there was a span of 15 bases. The CDR3 protein is CASSWGLGEDIQYF. The CDR3 DNA is TGCGCCAGCAGCTGGGGTCTGGGGGAGGACATTCAGTACTTC.

The gene calls are TRBV7-9 and TRBJ2-2; 9 nucleotides agree with TRBD2. The CDR3 length is 15 residues. After removal of 6 bases from V and 7 bases from J, the junction contained 9 bases not matched to a gene. The V gene's germline CDR1 is SEHNR and CDR2 FQNEAQ (reference sequence). CDR3 in DNA: TGTGCCAGCAGTAATCCGGGACTAGCAATCGGGGAGCTGTTTTTT. It encodes CASSNPGLAIGELFF.

V gene TRBV4-2 combines with J gene TRBJ2-1; tentative D call: TRBD1 (10 bases). The CDR3 spans 18 residues. The germline V gene has CDR1 LGHNA and CDR2 YNFKEQ. Trimming removed 3 bases at V and 7 bases at J, with 25 bases between. This chain's CDR3 is CASSQTGGVSGRQNEQFF. The CDR3, as DNA: TGTGCCAGCAGCCAGACAGGGGGCGTTAGCGGGAGACAGAATGAGCAGTTCTTC.

The V gene is TRBV6-6, the J gene TRBJ2-1, with D perhaps matching TRBD1 (6 bases). The CDR3 covers 16 residues. Germline V gene data show CDR1 as MNHNY and CDR2 as SVGAGI (reference sequence). V was cut by 0 bases and J by 4 bases, with 13 bases left in between. The CDR3 loop reads CASSYSGGTLYNEQFF. For the CDR3, the DNA is TGTGCCAGCAGTTACTCAGGGGGAACATTATACAATGAGCAGTTCTTC.

The J gene is TRBJ1-2, the V gene TRBV5-6, with 8 nucleotides matching TRBD1. Losses at the gene ends were 1 base for V and 8 bases for J; bases not matched to a gene: 10. This CDR3 is built from 15 residues. Germline assignment: CDR1 SGHDT and CDR2 YYEEEE. CDR3 sequence (DNA): TGTGCCAGCAGCTTGAGCAGGGGGCGCATGTACGGCTACACCTTC. Its translation is CASSLSRGRMYGYTF.